This T cell receptor beta chain was recorded in a study of blood T cell repertoires in COVID-19. In the study overall: Sources were T cells, B-cell-depleted T cells, or PBMCs; the material itself was cDNA or gDNA.

Participant reports of clinical history set cohort assignment. The CDR3 is 15 residues long. V dropped 1 base and J dropped 0 bases, with 8 bases sitting between them. Germline CDR1 reads SGHNT; CDR2 reads YYREEE (reference sequence). As handled by the study authors: Quantification of nucleated cells was approximated via reference gene primer amplification. Here immunoSEQ multiplex PCR was the method, and the copy in TCRdb shows in-frame clones only, minus some. Clone size and the V and J calls come from that table; the DNA yielded D and trimming. The profile shows fewer than 200,000 clones, approximately 90% of them singletons.

The chain links TRBV5-4 to TRBJ2-1; D is perhaps TRBD2 (6 bases). Source material: PBMCs or T cells enriched from blood (not recorded which). This TCR was recovered from a woman between 40 and 50 years old in a cohort exposed to, infected with or recovered from COVID-19 (not recorded which). The CDR3 DNA reads TGTGCCAGCAGCTTGAGAGCGGGCTCCTACAATGAGCAGTTCTTC. Protein sequence: CASSLRAGSYNEQFF.